This T cell receptor beta chain was sequenced during a study of early T cells in non-severe SARS-CoV-2 infection. One entry per CDR3 protein, called by TCRdb with MiXCR from the 5' RACE reads. The repertoire consists of about 46,000 distinct CDR3 sequences, with 5.4% occurring once and the leading ten covering 5.4%. With 2 bases removed from V and 4 bases from J, the gap between germline ends came to 7 bases. The CDR3 loop spans 13 amino acids. Germline V gene lookup returns CDR1 MNHEY and CDR2 SMNVEV (reference sequence). This clonotype was seen at least ten times. This clonotype originated in an adult who was a healthcare worker with PCR-confirmed SARS-CoV-2 infection or an uninfected control (not recorded which). The rearrangement links TRBV27 to TRBJ2-3, with D unclear. The sample was whole blood, taken at baseline. CDR3 in amino acids: CASSLQAPDTQYF. The DNA of the CDR3 is TGTGCCAGCAGTTTACAGGCACCAGATACGCAGTATTTT.